What follows are 21 T cell receptor beta chains derived from one specimen sequenced in a study of blood T cells in healthy people across ages. Alongside a J-beta primer mix, a sample-barcoded 5' primer served in a second PCR lasting about 7 to 11 cycles. Each CDR3 protein is one row after TCRdb ran MiXCR on the 5' RACE reads. The sample comprises about 760,000 distinct CDR3 sequences, 25% of which are singletons, and more than 8% rests with the top ten. These same records also appear under a second study, on T cells of mothers and their children.

Sequenced sample: blood. Receptors originate from a boy younger than 18 in good health.

The chain joins TRBV7-2 to TRBJ2-7; TRBD2 matches 8 bases. Germline assignment: CDR1 SGHTA and CDR2 FQGNSA. The V segment lost 5 bases and the J segment 2 bases; nucleotides outside the gene matches: 8. This CDR3 region has 15 residues. CDR3 nucleotide sequence: TGTGCCAGCAGCGTCGGCGGGGGGACCACCTACGAGCAGTACTTC. This codes for CASSVGGGTTYEQYF.

This clonotype occurred a few times. The chain's CDR3 is CASSQDAGADGYTF. The CDR3 DNA sequence: TGCGCCAGCAGCCAAGATGCGGGGGCTGATGGCTACACCTTC. V is TRBV4-1 and J is TRBJ1-2; TRBD1 might be the D (6 bases). CDR1 and CDR2 from the germline V gene are MGHRA and YSYEKL. V lost 0 bases and J lost 6, with 11 bases in between. This CDR3 is built from 14 residues.

This chain links TRBV6-6 with TRBJ2-5; 10 nucleotides align to TRBD2. The J call could be wrong; TRBJ2-1 is a better fit for the DNA end. The CDR3 is 15 residues long. Germline V CDR1 and CDR2: MNHNY, SVGAGI (reference sequence). CDR3 coding DNA: TGTGCCAGCAGCCGCAGGACTAGCGGCAAAAATGAGCAGTTCTTC. This codes for CASSRRTSGKNEQFF.

This clonotype was recorded a few times. The chain recombines TRBV29-1 with TRBJ1-1; D uncertain. CDR3 size: 12 residues. Germline V gene sequence: CDR1 SQVTM, CDR2 ANQGSEA. Trimming cost V 6 bases and J 5 bases, with 13 bases left between them. The CDR3 bases are TGCAGCGTGTACGACATCTGGACTGAAGCTTTCTTT. Protein: CSVYDIWTEAFF.

The rearrangement links TRBV11-3 to TRBJ1-1; D is perhaps TRBD1 (6 bases). The CDR3 is 15 residues long. Germline V gene sequence: CDR1 SGHNT, CDR2 YENEEA. V shed 7 bases and J shed 2 bases, with 17 bases lying between them. The CDR3 here is CASTPGGGRNTEAFF. For the CDR3, the DNA is TGTGCCAGCACCCCAGGCGGGGGGCGCAACACTGAAGCTTTCTTT.

The rearrangement links TRBV11-2 to TRBJ2-5; perhaps TRBD1 as D (5 bases). The V gene's germline CDR1 is SGHAT and CDR2 FQNNGV. The CDR3 covers 15 residues. The ends were cut back, 5 bases at V and 2 bases at J, with 15 bases in the middle. The CDR3, as DNA: TGTGCCAGCAGCCGTCTAGGGGCCCCGCAAGAGACCCAGTACTTC. Translated, it gives CASSRLGAPQETQYF. The variable domain in full, completed from reference TRBV11-2 and TRBJ2-5, reads EAGVAQSPRYKIIEKRQSVAFWCNPISGHATLYWYQQILGQGPKLLIQFQNNGVVDDSQLPKDRFSAERLKGVDSTLKIQPAKLEDSAVYLCASSRLGAPQETQYFGPGTRLLVL.

This clonotype has a handful of counts. The V gene is TRBV12-3 or TRBV12-4, the J gene TRBJ1-1, with D unresolved. V lost 1 base, J lost 1 base, and 7 bases lay in between. The length of the CDR3 is 14 residues. DNA of the CDR3: TGTGCCAGCAGTTTAGAAGTGCCGAACACTGAAGCTTTCTTT. This encodes CASSLEVPNTEAFF.

V and J are TRBV15 and TRBJ1-6; the D is unclear. V was clipped by 0 bases and J by 13 bases, with 16 bases between them. CDR3 length: 15 amino acids. Germline CDR1 is LNHNV and CDR2 is YYDKDF (reference sequence). The CDR3 region has the DNA TGTGCCACCAGCAGAGATATGGAAAATATCCTCCCCCTCCACTTT. Translated: CATSRDMENILPLHF.

This clonotype has only a few counts. The chain combines TRBV12-3 or TRBV12-4 with TRBJ2-7, with 7 bases that match TRBD1. Losses at the gene ends were 7 bases for V and 2 bases for J; bases not matched to a gene: 14. This CDR3 has 16 amino acids. Written as DNA, the CDR3 is TGTGCCAGCACTCCCCGGGCGACAGGGCTAACCTACGAGCAGTACTTC. It is translated as CASTPRATGLTYEQYF.

This clonotype was observed a few times. V usage is TRBV9 and J usage is TRBJ1-4, with TRBD1 as a possible D gene (6 bases). Germline V gene data show CDR1 as SGDLS and CDR2 as YYNGEE. Trimming pared 4 bases from V and 5 bases from J, leaving 9 bases between. The CDR3 is 13 residues long. The CDR3 reads CASSRGGNEKLFF. The CDR3 nucleotides are TGTGCCAGCAGCAGGGGGGGGAATGAAAAACTGTTTTTT.

The V gene is TRBV18, the J gene TRBJ1-3; a weak D match, TRBD1 (5 bases). The ends were cut back, 10 bases at V and 0 bases at J, with 22 bases in the middle. This CDR3 region has 17 residues. Germline lookup yields CDR1 KGHSH and CDR2 LQKENI. In DNA, the CDR3 is TGTGCCACCTTCAACCGGGACGGAAGTTTCTCTGGAAACACCATATATTTT. Protein: CATFNRDGSFSGNTIYF.

The chain links TRBV7-9 to TRBJ2-7; tentative D call: TRBD1 (6 bases). The J call may be incorrect, as the DNA end agrees better with TRBJ2-1. Germline-derived CDR1 and CDR2 are SEHNR and FQNEAQ (reference sequence). This CDR3 spans 16 amino acids. DNA of the CDR3: TGTGCCAGCAGCACCAACCGGGACACTCCCTACAATGAGCAGTTCTTC. This sequence encodes CASSTNRDTPYNEQFF.

This chain links TRBV6-1 with TRBJ2-1, with 12 bases aligning to TRBD2. CDR1 is MNHNS and CDR2 is SASEGT in the germline V gene. This CDR3 has 17 residues. Trimming at V came to 7 bases and at J to 0 bases, leaving 7 bases not matched to a gene. CDR3 amino acids: CASKASGGGSSYNEQFF. As DNA, the CDR3 is TGTGCCAGCAAGGCTAGCGGGGGGGGAAGCTCCTACAATGAGCAGTTCTTC.

V is TRBV7-2 and J is TRBJ2-5, with 7 bases aligning to TRBD1. Germline CDR1 SGHTA, CDR2 FQGNSA. V shed 2 bases, J shed 2 bases, and the junction held 8 bases outside the gene matches. The CDR3 spans 16 residues. The CDR3 sequence is CASSLSGLGQQETQYF. The CDR3 bases are TGTGCCAGCAGCTTATCTGGGCTGGGACAGCAAGAGACCCAGTACTTC.

The chain links TRBV7-2 to TRBJ2-5; D is possibly TRBD2 (6 bases). Germline CDR1 and CDR2: SGHTA and FQGNSA. Trimming removed 2 bases from V and 7 bases from J, with 14 bases in between. The CDR3 totals 14 residues. This chain's CDR3 is CASSLPQAGGTQYF. In DNA, the CDR3 is TGTGCCAGCAGCTTACCACAGGCCGGGGGGACCCAGTACTTC.

V usage is TRBV7-3 and J usage is TRBJ2-1; 7 bases fit TRBD2. Trimming took 3 bases from V and 3 from J; bases not matched to a gene: 2. CDR1 is SGHTA, CDR2 FQGTGA, per germline. The CDR3 contains 14 residues. The CDR3 DNA is TGTGCCAGCAGCTTTGGGACTAACTACAATGAGCAGTTCTTC. Translated: CASSFGTNYNEQFF.

There are many counts of this clonotype. J is TRBJ2-1 and V is TRBV29-1; 12 nucleotides line up with TRBD2. The CDR3 consists of 16 residues. Germline CDR1 SQVTM, CDR2 ANQGSEA. The junction had 6 bases not matched to a gene; V was cut back by 5 bases and J by 1 base. In DNA, the CDR3 is TGCAGCGTTTGGTCTAGCGGGAGGGGGTCCTACAATGAGCAGTTCTTC. It codes for CSVWSSGRGSYNEQFF.

V usage is TRBV29-1 and J usage is TRBJ1-2; the D gene is possibly TRBD1 (5 bases). This CDR3 spans 12 amino acids. Germline lookup yields CDR1 SQVTM and CDR2 ANQGSEA. Trimming removed 0 bases from V and 7 bases from J, with 9 bases in between. The CDR3 DNA follows: TGCAGCGTTGAAGACCTGACAGCTGGCTACACCTTC. Protein sequence: CSVEDLTAGYTF.

This clonotype has a handful of counts. Here the CDR3 DNA reads TGTGCCACCGCGGACAGGTACGAGCAGTACTTC. Translated, it gives CATADRYEQYF. V and J are TRBV19 and TRBJ2-7, with 7 bases matching TRBD1. From germline, CDR1 is LNHDA and CDR2 SQIVND (reference sequence). The ends lost 10 bases at V and 4 bases at J; junction bases unmatched: 4. The CDR3 sequence is 11 residues long.

This sequence joins TRBV10-3 and TRBJ1-2; a weak D match, TRBD1 (6 bases). The V end was cut by 6 bases, the J end by 0 bases, with 11 bases between. This CDR3 is 14 amino acids long. Germline loops: CDR1 ENHRY, CDR2 SYGVKD. The CDR3 DNA reads TGTGCCATCAGACAGGGAGTGACTAACTATGGCTACACCTTC. Protein sequence: CAIRQGVTNYGYTF.

This chain connects TRBV6-2 or TRBV6-3 to TRBJ1-5; 7 bases match TRBD1. This CDR3 is built from 15 residues. Germline assignment: CDR1 MNHEY and CDR2 SVGEGT. V trimming: 6 bases; J trimming: 4 bases; junction bases outside the gene matches: 9. Here the CDR3 reads CASSRTGTENQPQHF. For the CDR3, the DNA is TGTGCCAGCAGCCGTACCGGGACAGAGAATCAGCCCCAGCATTTT.